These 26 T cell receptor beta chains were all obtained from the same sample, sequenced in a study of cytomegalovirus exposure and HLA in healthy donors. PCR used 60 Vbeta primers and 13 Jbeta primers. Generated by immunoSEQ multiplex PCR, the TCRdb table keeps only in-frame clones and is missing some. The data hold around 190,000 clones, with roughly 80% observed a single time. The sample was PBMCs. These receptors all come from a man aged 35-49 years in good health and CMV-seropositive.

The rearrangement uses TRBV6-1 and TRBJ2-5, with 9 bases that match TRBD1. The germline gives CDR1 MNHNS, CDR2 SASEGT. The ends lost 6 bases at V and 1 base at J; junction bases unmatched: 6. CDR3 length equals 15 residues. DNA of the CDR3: TGTGCCAGCAGCAGTACAGGGGGCCTCCAAGAGACCCAGTACTTC. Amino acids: CASSSTGGLQETQYF.

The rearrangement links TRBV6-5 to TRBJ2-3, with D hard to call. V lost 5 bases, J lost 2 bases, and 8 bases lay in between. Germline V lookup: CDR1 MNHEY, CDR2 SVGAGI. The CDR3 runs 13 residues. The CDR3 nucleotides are TGTGCCAGCAGTAATATAGCCACAGATACGCAGTATTTT. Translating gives CASSNIATDTQYF.

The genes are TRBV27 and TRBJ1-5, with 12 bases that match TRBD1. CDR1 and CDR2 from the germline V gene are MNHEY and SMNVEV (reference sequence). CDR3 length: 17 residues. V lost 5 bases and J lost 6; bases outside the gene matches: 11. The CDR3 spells CASSGGTGGTLGQPQHF. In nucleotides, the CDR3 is TGTGCCAGCAGTGGGGGGACAGGGGGCACATTAGGTCAGCCCCAGCATTTT.

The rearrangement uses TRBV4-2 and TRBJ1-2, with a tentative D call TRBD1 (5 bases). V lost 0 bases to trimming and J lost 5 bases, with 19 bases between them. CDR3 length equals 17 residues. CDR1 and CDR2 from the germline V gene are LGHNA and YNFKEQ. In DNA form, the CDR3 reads TGTGCCAGCAGCCAAGATTGGGGGACCGGGGAGGAATATGGCTACACCTTC. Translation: CASSQDWGTGEEYGYTF.

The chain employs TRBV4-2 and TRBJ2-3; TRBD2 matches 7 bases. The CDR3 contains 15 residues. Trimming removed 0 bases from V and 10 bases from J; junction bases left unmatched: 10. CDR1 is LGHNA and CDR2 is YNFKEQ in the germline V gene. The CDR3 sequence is CASSQDREGYKPQYF. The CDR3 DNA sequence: TGTGCCAGCAGCCAAGATAGGGAGGGCTATAAGCCGCAGTATTTT.

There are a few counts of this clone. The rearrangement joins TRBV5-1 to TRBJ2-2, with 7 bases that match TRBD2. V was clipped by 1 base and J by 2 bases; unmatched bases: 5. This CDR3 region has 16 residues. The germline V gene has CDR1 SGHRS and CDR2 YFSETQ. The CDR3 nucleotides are TGCGCCAGCAGCTTGCAGGGCGGGGGAAACACCGGGGAGCTGTTTTTT. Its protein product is CASSLQGGGNTGELFF.

The CDR3 sequence is CASSLARQTNTEAFF. As DNA, the CDR3 is TGTGCCAGCAGCTTAGCGCGACAGACGAACACTGAAGCTTTCTTT. The chain combines TRBV7-9 with TRBJ1-1, with TRBD1 as a possible D gene (5 bases). Germline V gives CDR1 SEHNR, CDR2 FQNEAQ (reference sequence). V lost 0 bases to trimming and J lost 1 base, with 9 bases between them. The CDR3 is made up of 15 amino acids.

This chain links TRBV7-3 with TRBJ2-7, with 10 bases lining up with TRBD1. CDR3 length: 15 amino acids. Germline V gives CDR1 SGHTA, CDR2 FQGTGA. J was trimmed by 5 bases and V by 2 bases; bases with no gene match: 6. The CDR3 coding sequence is TGTGCCAGCAGCTTAGGGGACAGGGGTGCCCACGAGCAGTACTTC. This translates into CASSLGDRGAHEQYF.

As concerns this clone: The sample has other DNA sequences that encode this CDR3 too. CDR3 coding DNA: TGTGCCAGCGGACTAGCGGGAGGATCCTACGAGCAGTACTTC. Residues: CASGLAGGSYEQYF. The chain couples TRBV28 to TRBJ2-7, with 14 bases fitting TRBD2. CDR1 and CDR2 (germline): MDHEN, SYDVKM. CDR3 length: 14 residues. With V trimmed by 8 bases and J by 1 base, 1 base remained unmatched.

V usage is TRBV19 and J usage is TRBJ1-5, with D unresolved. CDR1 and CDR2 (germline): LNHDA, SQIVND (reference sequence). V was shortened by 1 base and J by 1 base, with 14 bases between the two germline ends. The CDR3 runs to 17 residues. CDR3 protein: CASSIGLLVRSNQPQHF. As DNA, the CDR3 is TGTGCCAGTAGTATAGGGCTGCTAGTAAGAAGCAATCAGCCCCAGCATTTT.

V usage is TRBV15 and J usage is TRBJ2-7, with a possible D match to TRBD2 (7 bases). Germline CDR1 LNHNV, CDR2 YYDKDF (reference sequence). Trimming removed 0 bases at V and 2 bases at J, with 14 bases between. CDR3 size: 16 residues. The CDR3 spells CATSREWAGAAYEQYF. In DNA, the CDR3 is TGTGCCACCAGCAGAGAATGGGCGGGGGCCGCCTACGAGCAGTACTTC.

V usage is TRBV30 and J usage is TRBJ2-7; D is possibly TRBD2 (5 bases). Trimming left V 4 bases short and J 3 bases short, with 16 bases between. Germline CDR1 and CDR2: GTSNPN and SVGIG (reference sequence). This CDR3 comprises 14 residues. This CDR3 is CAWTLRERSYEQYF. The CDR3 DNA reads TGTGCCTGGACCCTCCGAGAGCGGAGCTACGAGCAGTACTTC.

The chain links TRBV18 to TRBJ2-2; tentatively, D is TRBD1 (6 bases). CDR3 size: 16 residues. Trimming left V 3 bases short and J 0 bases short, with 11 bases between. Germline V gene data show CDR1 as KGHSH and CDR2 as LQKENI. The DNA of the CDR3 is TGTGCCAGCTCACCCAGTAGGACAGCGAACACCGGGGAGCTGTTTTTT. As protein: CASSPSRTANTGELFF.

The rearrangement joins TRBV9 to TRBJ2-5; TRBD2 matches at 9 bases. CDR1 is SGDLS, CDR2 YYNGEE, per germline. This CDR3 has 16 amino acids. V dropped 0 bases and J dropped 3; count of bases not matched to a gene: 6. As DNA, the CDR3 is TGTGCCAGCAGCGTAGCAGCGGGAGGAGGGGAAGAGACCCAGTACTTC. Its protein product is CASSVAAGGGEETQYF.

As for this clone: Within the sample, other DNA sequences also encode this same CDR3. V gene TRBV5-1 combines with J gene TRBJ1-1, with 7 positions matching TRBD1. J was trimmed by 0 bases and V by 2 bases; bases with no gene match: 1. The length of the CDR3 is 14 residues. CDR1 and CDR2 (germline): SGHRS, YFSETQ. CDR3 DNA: TGCGCCAGCAGCTTACAGGGGATGAACACTGAAGCTTTCTTT. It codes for CASSLQGMNTEAFF.

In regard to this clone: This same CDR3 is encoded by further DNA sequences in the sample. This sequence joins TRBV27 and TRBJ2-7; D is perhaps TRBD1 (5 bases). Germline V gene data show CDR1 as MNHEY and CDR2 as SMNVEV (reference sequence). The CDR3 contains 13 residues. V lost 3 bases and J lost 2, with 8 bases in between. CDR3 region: CASSLGQTYEQYF. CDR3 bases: TGTGCCAGCAGTTTGGGGCAGACCTACGAGCAGTACTTC.

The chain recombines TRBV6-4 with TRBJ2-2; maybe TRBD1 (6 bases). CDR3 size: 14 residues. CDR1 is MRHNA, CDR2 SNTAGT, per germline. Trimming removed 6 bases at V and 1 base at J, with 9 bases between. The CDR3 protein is CASRRDKNTGELFF. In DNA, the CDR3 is TGTGCCAGCAGACGGGACAAGAACACCGGGGAGCTGTTTTTT.

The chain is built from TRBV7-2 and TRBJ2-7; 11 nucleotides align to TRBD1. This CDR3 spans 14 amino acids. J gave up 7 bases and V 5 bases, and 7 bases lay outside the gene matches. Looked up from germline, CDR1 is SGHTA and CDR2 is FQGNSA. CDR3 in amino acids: CASSPDRGRREQYF. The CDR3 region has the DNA TGTGCCAGCAGCCCGGACAGGGGGCGTCGGGAGCAGTACTTC.

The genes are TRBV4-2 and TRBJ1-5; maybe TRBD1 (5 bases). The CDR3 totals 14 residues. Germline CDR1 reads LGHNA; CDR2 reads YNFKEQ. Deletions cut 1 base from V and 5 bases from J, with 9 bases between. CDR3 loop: CASSQGLRDQPQHF. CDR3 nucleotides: TGTGCCAGCAGCCAAGGGCTCAGGGATCAGCCCCAGCATTTT.

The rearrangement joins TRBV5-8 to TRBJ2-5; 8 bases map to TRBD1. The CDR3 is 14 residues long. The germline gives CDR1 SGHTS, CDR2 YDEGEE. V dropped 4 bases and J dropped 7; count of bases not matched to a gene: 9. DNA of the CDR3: TGTGCCAGCAGCCCTCGACAGGGGTATGTGACCCAGTACTTC. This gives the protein CASSPRQGYVTQYF.

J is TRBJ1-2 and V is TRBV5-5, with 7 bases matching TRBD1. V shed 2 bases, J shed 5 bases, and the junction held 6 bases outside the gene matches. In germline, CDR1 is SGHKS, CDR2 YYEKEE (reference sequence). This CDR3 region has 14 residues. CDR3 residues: CASSFGTDIYGYTF. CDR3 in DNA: TGTGCCAGCAGCTTTGGGACAGATATTTATGGCTACACCTTC.

The CDR3 DNA follows: TGCAGTGCTAGTGAGGCCGATACGCAGTATTTT. Protein product: CSASEADTQYF. The rearrangement links TRBV20-1 to TRBJ2-3; D is undetermined. Looked up from germline, CDR1 is DFQATT and CDR2 is SNEGSKA (reference sequence). This CDR3 is built from 11 residues. V lost 3 bases to trimming and J lost 6 bases, with 7 bases between them.

The CDR3 DNA is TGTGCCAGCAGCCGGACTTCGTACGAGGGTGAAAAACTGTTTTTT. Protein product: CASSRTSYEGEKLFF. V gene TRBV14 combines with J gene TRBJ1-4; D gene uncertain. CDR1 is SGHDN, CDR2 FVKESK, per germline. The CDR3 covers 15 residues. Trimming removed 4 bases at V and 7 bases at J, with 16 bases between.

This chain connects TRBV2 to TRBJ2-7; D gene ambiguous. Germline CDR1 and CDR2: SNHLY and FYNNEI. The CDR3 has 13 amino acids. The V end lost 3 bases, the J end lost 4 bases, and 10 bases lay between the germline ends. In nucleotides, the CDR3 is TGTGCCAGCAGTGAGTGGCAGATATACGAGCAGTACTTC. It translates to CASSEWQIYEQYF.

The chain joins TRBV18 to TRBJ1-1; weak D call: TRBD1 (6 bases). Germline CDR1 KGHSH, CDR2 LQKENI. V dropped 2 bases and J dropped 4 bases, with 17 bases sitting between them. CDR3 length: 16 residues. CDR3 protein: CASSPRAGDGRTEAFF. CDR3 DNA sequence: TGTGCCAGCTCACCAAGGGCAGGGGACGGTCGCACTGAAGCTTTCTTT.

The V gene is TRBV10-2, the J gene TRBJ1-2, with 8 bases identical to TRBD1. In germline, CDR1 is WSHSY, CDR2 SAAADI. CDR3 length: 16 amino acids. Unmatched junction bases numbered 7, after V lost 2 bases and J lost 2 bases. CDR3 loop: CASSEGQGEINYGYTF. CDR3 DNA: TGCGCCAGCAGTGAGGGACAGGGAGAAATCAACTATGGCTACACCTTC.